Shown below are 3 T cell receptor beta chains from a single sample sequenced in a study of blood T cell repertoires in COVID-19 (dated by TCRdb to about 2020). The library was generated by the immunoSEQ multiplex PCR assay. Entries here come from immuneACCESS through TCRdb and include only in-frame sequences with V and J called. Some clones fail to appear in such tables; in the studies checked, an unresolved V gene covers under half of the shortfall, and the cause of the remainder is unknown. For this sample the table gives 300,000 to 400,000 clones, of which roughly 86% were detected only once. Clones ranked in the top ten supply roughly 2.1% of the sample. What was sequenced was peripheral blood. The receptors were gathered from a woman aged 60-75 years with COVID-19, enrolled during active disease.

This sequence joins TRBV11-3 and TRBJ2-1, with D perhaps matching TRBD1 (5 bases). Germline-derived CDR1 and CDR2 are SGHNT and YENEEA. CDR3 length: 16 amino acids. Trimming left V 1 base short and J 6 bases short, with 16 bases between. The CDR3 sequence: CASSLASPRRGNEQFF. CDR3 nucleotide sequence: TGTGCCAGCAGCTTAGCTTCTCCTAGAAGGGGCAATGAGCAGTTCTTC.

This clone appeared a few times. The chain combines TRBV7-8 with TRBJ1-5; 7 positions match TRBD1. J gave up 0 bases and V 2 bases, and 7 bases lay outside the gene matches. CDR3 length equals 17 residues. The germline gives CDR1 SGHVS, CDR2 FQNEAQ. The chain's CDR3 is CASSLSGTAYSNQPQHF. The CDR3 region has the DNA TGTGCCAGCAGCTTATCCGGGACAGCCTATAGCAATCAGCCCCAGCATTTT.

The chain employs TRBV27 and TRBJ1-4; D is possibly TRBD1 (5 bases). The CDR3 spans 18 residues. Germline-derived CDR1 and CDR2 are MNHEY and SMNVEV (reference sequence). V dropped 0 bases and J dropped 8 bases, with 22 bases sitting between them. In nucleotides, the CDR3 is TGTGCCAGCAGTTTATCGGCCCCTGGGGCAGGGCTAAGGGAAAAACTGTTTTTT. Protein sequence: CASSLSAPGAGLREKLFF.